This record looks at one TCR beta chain sequence and its context. The entry originates in a study of blood T cells in healthy people across ages. Germline CDR1 and CDR2: MNHEY and SVGAGI. Trimming pared 5 bases from V and 6 bases from J, leaving 19 bases between. CDR3 length: 15 amino acids. It was with a sample-barcoded 5' primer and a J-beta primer mix that a second PCR of about 6 to 11 cycles was run. Each CDR3 protein is one row after TCRdb ran MiXCR on the 5' RACE reads. The sample includes under 2 million distinct CDR3 sequences, almost 35% of them seen just once. This sequence originates from a woman aged 30 to 39 in good health. Input material: blood. The rearrangement joins TRBV6-5 to TRBJ1-2; possible D gene TRBD1, 5 bases. The CDR3 sequence is CASSQTGPAGHGYTF. CDR3 DNA sequence: TGTGCCAGCAGTCAAACGGGCCCCGCGGGGCATGGCTACACCTTC.